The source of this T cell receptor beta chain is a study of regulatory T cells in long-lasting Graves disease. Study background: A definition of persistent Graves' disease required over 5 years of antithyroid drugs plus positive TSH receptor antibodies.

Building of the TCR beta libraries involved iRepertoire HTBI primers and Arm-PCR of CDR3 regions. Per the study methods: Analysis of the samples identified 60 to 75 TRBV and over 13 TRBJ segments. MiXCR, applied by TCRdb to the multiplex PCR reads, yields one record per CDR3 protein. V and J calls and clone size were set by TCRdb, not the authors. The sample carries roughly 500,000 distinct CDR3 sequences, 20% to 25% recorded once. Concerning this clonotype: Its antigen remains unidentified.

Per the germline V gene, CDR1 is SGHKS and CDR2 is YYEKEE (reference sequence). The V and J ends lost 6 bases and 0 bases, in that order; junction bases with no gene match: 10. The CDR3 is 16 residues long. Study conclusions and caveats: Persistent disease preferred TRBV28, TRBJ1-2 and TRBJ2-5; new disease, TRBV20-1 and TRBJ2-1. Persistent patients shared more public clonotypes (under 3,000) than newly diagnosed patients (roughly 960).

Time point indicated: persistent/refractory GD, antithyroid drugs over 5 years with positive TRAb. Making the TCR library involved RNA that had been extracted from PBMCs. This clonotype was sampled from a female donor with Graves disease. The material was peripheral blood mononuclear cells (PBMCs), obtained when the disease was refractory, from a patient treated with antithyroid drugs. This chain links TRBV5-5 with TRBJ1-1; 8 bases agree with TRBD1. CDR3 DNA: TGTGCCAGCACCTCGGACAGGGCATCTATGAACACTGAAGCTTTCTTT. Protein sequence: CASTSDRASMNTEAFF. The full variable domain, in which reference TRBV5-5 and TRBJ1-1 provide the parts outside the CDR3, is DAGVTQSPTHLIKTRGQQVTLRCSPISGHKSVSWYQQVLGQGPQFIFQYYEKEERGRGNFPDRFSARQFPNYSSELNVNALLLGDSALYLCASTSDRASMNTEAFFGQGTRLTVV.